The 20 T cell receptor beta chains in this list originate from one sample, sequenced in a study of blood T cell repertoires in COVID-19. The table came from immunoSEQ multiplex PCR; TCRdb's copy has only in-frame clones and leaves some out. The repertoire holds fewer than 90,000 clones, with about 83% as singletons. The sequenced sample consisted of peripheral blood. These receptors were collected from a man between 70 and 80 years old with acute or convalescent COVID-19.

This chain connects TRBV7-9 to TRBJ2-7, with TRBD1 identical over 9 bases. Germline trimming cut 4 bases from V and 8 bases from J; bases unmatched to any gene: 12. CDR3 size: 15 residues. Per the germline V gene, CDR1 is SEHNR and CDR2 is FQNEAQ (reference sequence). CDR3 in amino acids: CASSWPGQGTTKQYF. For the CDR3, the DNA is TGTGCCAGCAGCTGGCCGGGACAGGGTACTACGAAGCAGTACTTC. The variable domain in full, completed from reference TRBV7-9 and TRBJ2-7, reads DTGVSQNPRHKITKRGQNVTFRCDPISEHNRLYWYRQTLGQGPEFLTYFQNEAQLEKSRLLSDRFSAERPKGSFSTLEIQRTEQGDSAMYLCASSWPGQGTTKQYFGPGTRLTVT.

The V gene is TRBV5-1, the J gene TRBJ1-5, with D maybe TRBD1 (6 bases). There are 16 residues in the CDR3. The V end was cut by 0 bases, the J end by 2 bases, with 12 bases between. In germline, CDR1 is SGHRS, CDR2 YFSETQ. The DNA of the CDR3 is TGCGCCAGCAGCTTGGAAGGGGGTTCGGGCAATCAGCCCCAGCATTTT. It codes for CASSLEGGSGNQPQHF.

Only one count was recorded for this clone. The genes are TRBV5-1 and TRBJ2-5, with 12 bases matching TRBD1. V shed 4 bases and J 3 bases; nucleotides not matched to a gene: 10. Germline lookup yields CDR1 SGHRS and CDR2 YFSETQ. CDR3 length equals 17 residues. The CDR3 DNA follows: TGCGCCAGCAGCCAACCCCGGGACAGGGGGCGAGAAGAGACCCAGTACTTC. The encoded protein is CASSQPRDRGREETQYF.

The chain combines TRBV24-1 with TRBJ2-3; D call uncertain. This CDR3 is 15 amino acids long. The V gene's germline CDR1 is KGHDR and CDR2 SFDVKD. Trimming stripped 4 bases from V and 0 bases from J, with 10 bases between. The CDR3 spells CATSDPTVSTDTQYF. In DNA form, the CDR3 reads TGTGCCACCAGTGACCCAACAGTCAGCACAGATACGCAGTATTTT.

CDR3 sequence: CASSQDLPSYEQYF. CDR3 in DNA: TGTGCCAGCAGCCAAGATCTACCCTCCTACGAGCAGTACTTC. V is TRBV3-1 (or the pseudogene TRBV3-2) and J is TRBJ2-7; D is unclear. V was cut by 0 bases and J by 0 bases, with 6 bases left in between. This CDR3 has 14 residues. The V gene's germline CDR1 is LGHDT and CDR2 YNNKEL (reference sequence).

The chain carries TRBV6-2 or TRBV6-3 and TRBJ2-7, with a weak D call TRBD1 (5 bases). The germline CDR1 and CDR2 sequences are MNHEY and SVGEGT. CDR3 size: 13 residues. The germline V and J ends were trimmed by 6 bases and 6 bases, with 15 bases remaining between them. CDR3 sequence: CASSAGLVGEQYF. As DNA, the CDR3 is TGTGCCAGCAGCGCAGGGTTGGTCGGCGAGCAGTACTTC.

The chain carries TRBV4-3 and TRBJ1-3, with 7 bases fitting TRBD1. This CDR3 is 16 amino acids long. V lost 4 bases, J lost 0 bases, and 6 bases stayed unmatched. The germline V gene has CDR1 LGHNA and CDR2 YSLEER. The CDR3 sequence: CASSPDRDSSGNTIYF. In nucleotides, the CDR3 is TGCGCCAGCAGCCCGGATCGGGACAGCTCTGGAAACACCATATATTTT.

This chain connects TRBV5-1 to TRBJ2-5; a possible D gene is TRBD1 (5 bases). CDR3 length equals 15 residues. Germline loops: CDR1 SGHRS, CDR2 YFSETQ. The V and J ends lost 0 bases and 2 bases respectively, with 11 bases between them. The CDR3 DNA reads TGCGCCAGCAGCTTGGGGTCGGCAGGGCAAGAGACCCAGTACTTC. Its translation is CASSLGSAGQETQYF.

The chain combines TRBV18 with TRBJ2-1, with TRBD1 matching over 8 bases. J lost 8 bases, V lost 5 bases, and 5 bases had no gene match. CDR3 length: 13 amino acids. CDR1 is KGHSH, CDR2 LQKENI, per germline. The CDR3 here is CASSWDRRDEQFF. CDR3 sequence (DNA): TGTGCCAGCTCATGGGACAGGCGGGATGAGCAGTTCTTC.

V and J are TRBV28 and TRBJ2-1; TRBD2 matches 8 bases. J was trimmed by 8 bases and V by 1 base; bases with no gene match: 4. Germline-derived CDR1 and CDR2 are MDHEN and SYDVKM. The CDR3 length is 14 residues. CDR3 sequence (DNA): TGTGCCAGCAGTTTATCCCCCGGGAGGGATGAGCAGTTCTTC. Its translation is CASSLSPGRDEQFF.

The rearrangement joins TRBV7-2 to TRBJ2-3; TRBD2 agrees at 12 bases. The CDR3 is made up of 16 amino acids. Losses at the gene ends were 4 bases for V and 0 bases for J; bases not matched to a gene: 2. Germline V gene lookup returns CDR1 SGHTA and CDR2 FQGNSA. This chain's CDR3 is CASSSTSGGSTDTQYF. The CDR3 bases are TGTGCCAGCAGCTCGACTAGCGGGGGTAGCACAGATACGCAGTATTTT.

The J gene is TRBJ2-2, the V gene TRBV11-1; 8 bases map to TRBD1. CDR1 SGHAT and CDR2 FQDESV come from the germline V gene (reference sequence). Germline trimming cut 7 bases from V and 7 bases from J; bases unmatched to any gene: 8. The CDR3 extends over 14 amino acids. The CDR3 coding sequence is TGTGCCAGCAACGGACAGGGATATAGCGGGGAGCTGTTTTTT. The encoded protein is CASNGQGYSGELFF.

The V gene is TRBV3-1 (or the pseudogene TRBV3-2), the J gene TRBJ2-7; 11 nucleotides align to TRBD1. This CDR3 is built from 16 residues. J was trimmed by 7 bases and V by 0 bases; bases with no gene match: 8. Germline V CDR1 and CDR2: LGHDT, YNNKEL (reference sequence). CDR3 protein: CASSQDIGQGAIEQYF. CDR3 in DNA: TGTGCCAGCAGCCAAGATATAGGACAGGGGGCAATTGAGCAGTACTTC.

The rearrangement links TRBV5-1 to TRBJ2-7; 8 bases are shared with TRBD1. J lost 4 bases, V lost 0 bases, and 6 bases had no gene match. Germline V gives CDR1 SGHRS, CDR2 YFSETQ. CDR3 length: 15 residues. CDR3 DNA sequence: TGCGCCAGCAGCTTGGTCCAGGGGGCTACGTACGAGCAGTACTTC. It is translated as CASSLVQGATYEQYF.

The chain recombines TRBV28 with TRBJ2-1; 7 positions match TRBD2. V shed 1 base and J 6 bases; nucleotides not matched to a gene: 12. The germline V gene encodes CDR1 MDHEN and CDR2 SYDVKM. The CDR3 loop spans 17 amino acids. CDR3 DNA sequence: TGTGCCAGCAGTTTATTTGGTAGGACTAGAAATTTCAATGAGCAGTTCTTC. Protein sequence: CASSLFGRTRNFNEQFF.

The chain recombines TRBV10-3 with TRBJ1-2, with D unclear. V lost 3 bases, J lost 6 bases, and 11 bases lay in between. Germline loops: CDR1 ENHRY, CDR2 SYGVKD. The CDR3 runs to 13 residues. The CDR3 DNA follows: TGTGCCATCAGTGACGTAACCAGGAATGGCTACACCTTC. Translation: CAISDVTRNGYTF.

The chain employs TRBV19 and TRBJ2-1, with 10 bases matching TRBD2. With 3 bases clipped from V and 12 bases from J, the junction kept 11 bases outside the gene matches. The CDR3 loop spans 15 amino acids. Germline V gene data show CDR1 as LNHDA and CDR2 as SQIVND (reference sequence). CDR3 sequence reads: CASSIRGLASEGQFF. CDR3 in DNA: TGTGCCAGTAGTATTAGGGGACTAGCGTCGGAGGGGCAGTTCTTC.

This chain links TRBV7-2 with TRBJ2-1, with TRBD2 matching 11 bases. The ends lost 5 bases at V and 3 bases at J; junction bases unmatched: 9. CDR1 is SGHTA, CDR2 FQGNSA, per germline. This CDR3 is built from 17 residues. The CDR3 region is CASSRSGGARVYNEQFF. The CDR3 region has the DNA TGTGCCAGCAGCCGTAGCGGGGGGGCAAGGGTCTACAATGAGCAGTTCTTC. Full variable domain (remainder filled in from reference TRBV7-2 and TRBJ2-1): GAGVSQSPSNKVTEKGKDVELRCDPISGHTALYWYRQSLGQGLEFLIYFQGNSAPDKSGLPSDRFSAERTGGSVSTLTIQRTQQEDSAVYLCASSRSGGARVYNEQFFGPGTRLTVL.

This chain joins TRBV5-4 and TRBJ2-2; 9 bases match TRBD2. This CDR3 has 17 amino acids. J lost 4 bases, V lost 0 bases, and 7 bases had no gene match. The germline CDR1 and CDR2 sequences are SGHNT and YYREEE (reference sequence). The CDR3 protein is CASSLVAGGPGTGELFF. As DNA, the CDR3 is TGTGCCAGCAGCTTGGTGGCGGGAGGGCCTGGCACCGGGGAGCTGTTTTTT.

The V call is TRBV7-3, the J call TRBJ2-2; D unclear. This CDR3 is 13 amino acids long. Trimming cost V 1 base and J 7 bases, with 7 bases left between them. Germline CDR1 SGHTA, CDR2 FQGTGA. DNA for the CDR3: TGTGCCAGCAGCTTAAAAGTGAGCGGGGAGCTGTTTTTT. This sequence encodes CASSLKVSGELFF. The full variable domain, rest sourced from reference TRBV7-3 and TRBJ2-2, is GAGVSQTPSNKVTEKGKYVELRCDPISGHTALYWYRQSLGQGPEFLIYFQGTGAADDSGLPNDRFFAVRPEGSVSTLKIQRTERGDSAVYLCASSLKVSGELFFGEGSRLTVL.